This TCR beta chain was captured in a study of blood T cell repertoires in COVID-19. On the study more broadly: T cells, B-cell-depleted T cells, or PBMCs provided the cDNA or gDNA that served as material.

This clone was seen just once. All enrollees were roughly 18 to 100 years old and from approximately 24 US areas. Cohorts were determined from participant-reported clinical history. Methods used by the authors: Researchers report that nucleated cell counts were estimated from reference gene primer amplification. The repertoire was sequenced with immunoSEQ multiplex PCR; TCRdb's copy has only in-frame clones and lacks some. The DNA was the basis for D and trimming; V, J and clone size are from that table. The sample has a few hundred thousand clones; around 84% are singletons. The sequence was collected from a man aged 30 to 39 with acute COVID-19. The sample comprised PBMCs or T cells enriched from blood (not recorded which).

Here the CDR3 reads CASRPLGLVYNEQFF. Here the CDR3 DNA reads TGTGCCAGCAGGCCCCTCGGACTAGTTTACAATGAGCAGTTCTTC. The rearrangement links TRBV6-4 to TRBJ2-1; 7 nucleotides match TRBD2. V lost 6 bases and J lost 4; bases outside the gene matches: 9. CDR3 size: 15 residues. CDR1 and CDR2 (germline): MRHNA, SNTAGT.